The 22 T cell receptor beta chains reported below all come from one sample, sequenced in a study of blood T cell repertoires in COVID-19. Produced via immunoSEQ multiplex PCR; TCRdb's table is partial and in-frame only. Of 250,000 to 350,000 clones listed, approximately 85% are singletons. Material for sequencing was peripheral blood. The receptors here all came from a human donor with COVID-19, enrolled during active disease. The donor label of this sample is uncertain.

The J gene is TRBJ1-6, the V gene TRBV7-2, with a tentative D call TRBD1 (6 bases). Per the germline V gene, CDR1 is SGHTA and CDR2 is FQGNSA. V lost 4 bases to trimming and J lost 4 bases, with 11 bases between them. There are 15 residues in the CDR3. CDR3 DNA: TGTGCCAGCAGCTCCAACAGGGCGTATAATTCACCCCTCCACTTT. This encodes CASSSNRAYNSPLHF.

This clone has just one count. V gene TRBV5-4 combines with J gene TRBJ1-6; no clear D. Trimming pared 3 bases from V and 7 bases from J, leaving 14 bases between. CDR1 SGHNT and CDR2 YYREEE come from the germline V gene (reference sequence). The CDR3 sequence is 15 residues long. This CDR3 reads CASSSGSEQNSPLHF. The DNA of the CDR3 is TGTGCCAGCAGCTCGGGGTCAGAACAAAATTCACCCCTCCACTTT.

In this sample, this clone turned up once. This chain connects TRBV3-1 (or the pseudogene TRBV3-2) to TRBJ2-7, with D perhaps TRBD1 (6 bases). CDR1 and CDR2 from the germline V gene are LGHDT and YNNKEL (reference sequence). The CDR3 is 14 amino acids. The ends were cut back, 6 bases at V and 0 bases at J, with 12 bases in the middle. DNA for the CDR3: TGTGCCAGCAGTTTCCAGGGGTCCTCCTACGAGCAGTACTTC. Its protein product is CASSFQGSSYEQYF.

V gene TRBV28 combines with J gene TRBJ2-2; tentatively, D is TRBD1 (5 bases). Germline assignment: CDR1 MDHEN and CDR2 SYDVKM. CDR3 length: 14 amino acids. V lost 6 bases and J lost 2, with 10 bases in between. CDR3 nucleotide sequence: TGTGCCAGCAGGGGGCAGGGCAACACCGGGGAGCTGTTTTTT. It is translated as CASRGQGNTGELFF.

CDR3 nucleotide sequence: TGTGCCAGCAGCTCACCACCTGGACTAGCCCACCGGGAGCAGTTCTTC. Amino acids: CASSSPPGLAHREQFF. The chain joins TRBV5-8 to TRBJ2-1; 8 bases are shared with TRBD2. The CDR3 runs to 16 residues. Germline CDR1 reads SGHTS; CDR2 reads YDEGEE. Unmatched junction bases numbered 15, after V lost 3 bases and J lost 10 bases.

The rearrangement links TRBV5-4 to TRBJ1-4; D possibly corresponds to TRBD1 (5 bases). The V gene's germline CDR1 is SGHNT and CDR2 YYREEE (reference sequence). Trimming stripped 0 bases from V and 6 bases from J, with 9 bases between. The CDR3 is 14 residues long. In DNA, the CDR3 is TGTGCCAGCAGCTTGGCCGGCAGGGATGAAAAACTGTTTTTT. Its protein product is CASSLAGRDEKLFF.

The rearrangement joins TRBV4-3 to TRBJ2-1, with no clear D. Trimming removed 0 bases at V and 0 bases at J, with 9 bases between. This CDR3 has 16 residues. Per germline, CDR1 LGHNA and CDR2 YSLEER. The chain's CDR3 is CASSQEARFSYNEQFF. The DNA of the CDR3 is TGCGCCAGCAGCCAAGAGGCGCGGTTCTCCTACAATGAGCAGTTCTTC.

The chain combines TRBV4-1 with TRBJ1-4; D remains unclear. Trimming shortened V by 3 bases and J by 4 bases, and 9 bases separated the two germline ends. The CDR3 is 14 residues long. Looked up from germline, CDR1 is MGHRA and CDR2 is YSYEKL. The chain's CDR3 is CASSQRGGNEKLFF. The CDR3 DNA follows: TGCGCCAGCAGCCAGCGGGGAGGTAATGAAAAACTGTTTTTT.

The chain couples TRBV27 to TRBJ1-1; TRBD1 aligns across 8 bases. This CDR3 region has 14 residues. Per the germline V gene, CDR1 is MNHEY and CDR2 is SMNVEV (reference sequence). With 5 bases clipped from V and 2 bases from J, the junction kept 4 bases outside the gene matches. CDR3 nucleotide sequence: TGTGCCAGCAGTCGGGACAGGCTTAACACTGAAGCTTTCTTT. Its translation is CASSRDRLNTEAFF.

The rearrangement uses TRBV15 and TRBJ1-1; a weak D match, TRBD1 (5 bases). CDR3 length equals 15 residues. The ends were cut back, 1 base at V and 5 bases at J, with 14 bases in the middle. Per the germline V gene, CDR1 is LNHNV and CDR2 is YYDKDF (reference sequence). DNA for the CDR3: TGTGCCACCAGCAGAGTGGGTGCAGGGCGTACTGAAGCTTTCTTT. Translation: CATSRVGAGRTEAFF.

This clone has only one observation. The rearrangement links TRBV27 to TRBJ1-1; the match to TRBD1 covers 9 bases. Germline assignment: CDR1 MNHEY and CDR2 SMNVEV (reference sequence). This CDR3 region has 14 residues. V shed 4 bases, J shed 7 bases, and the junction held 7 bases outside the gene matches. CDR3 region: CASSSQTTGGEAFF. In DNA, the CDR3 is TGTGCCAGCAGTTCACAAACGACAGGGGGTGAAGCTTTCTTT.

The chain links TRBV6-5 to TRBJ1-1, with D unclear. Germline loops: CDR1 MNHEY, CDR2 SVGAGI. CDR3 size: 16 residues. Trimming took 0 bases from V and 4 from J, leaving 15 bases between them. The CDR3 DNA reads TGTGCCAGCAGTTACTCGAGGAGGGCCCGGAGCACTGAAGCTTTCTTT. Translation gives CASSYSRRARSTEAFF.

The rearrangement joins TRBV12-3 or TRBV12-4 to TRBJ1-5; no clear D. The CDR3 spans 13 residues. V was clipped by 3 bases and J by 5 bases, with 8 bases between them. The CDR3 sequence: CASSLAGDQPQHF. CDR3 sequence (DNA): TGTGCCAGCAGTTTGGCAGGTGATCAGCCCCAGCATTTT.

The chain combines TRBV27 with TRBJ2-1; D ambiguous. Germline V gene data show CDR1 as MNHEY and CDR2 as SMNVEV (reference sequence). CDR3 length equals 13 residues. V lost 3 bases and J 8 bases, leaving 11 bases between the germline ends. DNA of the CDR3: TGTGCCAGCAGTTTTTGGCAGGCCGATGAGCAGTTCTTC. This encodes CASSFWQADEQFF.

This chain joins TRBV27 and TRBJ1-5; D is undetermined. Between the trimmed V and J ends, which lost 6 bases and 1 base, there was a span of 13 bases. Germline V gene sequence: CDR1 MNHEY, CDR2 SMNVEV (reference sequence). This CDR3 region has 15 residues. The CDR3 bases are TGTGCCAGCAGAGTTTATCTGCAGAGCAATCAGCCCCAGCATTTT. Residues: CASRVYLQSNQPQHF.

The V and J genes are TRBV27 and TRBJ2-3, with 12 bases identical to TRBD2. Germline V gene sequence: CDR1 MNHEY, CDR2 SMNVEV (reference sequence). The CDR3 is made up of 17 amino acids. V shed 5 bases and J 4 bases; nucleotides not matched to a gene: 10. This chain's CDR3 is CASSRGRLAGAADTQYF. The CDR3 DNA reads TGTGCCAGCAGTAGGGGCCGACTAGCGGGAGCAGCAGATACGCAGTATTTT.

The genes are TRBV5-6 and TRBJ1-1; no reliable D call. CDR3 length: 14 residues. V lost 0 bases and J lost 5, with 11 bases in between. Germline values: CDR1 SGHDT, CDR2 YYEEEE. CDR3 coding DNA: TGTGCCAGCAGCTTGGCGGGGAGAGAGACTGAAGCTTTCTTT. Encoded protein: CASSLAGRETEAFF.

The gene calls are TRBV6-5 and TRBJ1-5; D possibly corresponds to TRBD1 (6 bases). In germline, CDR1 is MNHEY, CDR2 SVGAGI. The CDR3 is made up of 16 amino acids. V shed 6 bases and J shed 7 bases, with 22 bases lying between them. DNA of the CDR3: TGTGCCAGCAGATACGGAGGGGGGGGGTCGTTCCAGCCCCAGCATTTT. Its translation is CASRYGGGGSFQPQHF.

This chain connects TRBV19 to TRBJ1-1; D gene ambiguous. This CDR3 is 13 amino acids long. The germline V gene has CDR1 LNHDA and CDR2 SQIVND (reference sequence). Between the trimmed V and J ends, which lost 5 bases and 2 bases, there was a span of 9 bases. The CDR3 nucleotides are TGTGCCAGTAGTCTGGCAGTCAACACTGAAGCTTTCTTT. The encoded protein is CASSLAVNTEAFF. Drawing the rest from reference TRBV19 and TRBJ1-1, the complete variable domain is DGGITQSPKYLFRKEGQNVTLSCEQNLNHDAMYWYRQDPGQGLRLIYYSQIVNDFQKGDIAEGYSVSREKKESFPLTVTSAQKNPTAFYLCASSLAVNTEAFFGQGTRLTVV.

V gene TRBV5-1 combines with J gene TRBJ2-3; 9 nucleotides align to TRBD1. V dropped 0 bases and J dropped 0; count of bases not matched to a gene: 2. The CDR3 extends over 16 amino acids. CDR1 is SGHRS, CDR2 YFSETQ, per germline. CDR3 DNA sequence: TGCGCCAGCAGCTTGGATGGGACAGGGAGCACAGATACGCAGTATTTT. Amino acid sequence: CASSLDGTGSTDTQYF.

The J gene is TRBJ2-1, the V gene TRBV19; 15 bases fit TRBD2. CDR1 and CDR2 from the germline V gene are LNHDA and SQIVND (reference sequence). The CDR3 runs to 14 residues. Trimming took 4 bases from V and 9 from J; bases not matched to a gene: 1. CDR3 sequence (DNA): TGTGCCAGTAGTACGGGACTAGCGGGAGGTGAGCAGTTCTTC. Translated, it gives CASSTGLAGGEQFF.

This clone has a handful of counts. The CDR3 reads CASSENRGWTEAFF. The CDR3 coding sequence is TGTGCCAGTAGTGAAAACAGGGGTTGGACTGAAGCTTTCTTT. The chain couples TRBV19 to TRBJ1-1, with 7 nucleotides matching TRBD1. CDR1 and CDR2 from the germline V gene are LNHDA and SQIVND (reference sequence). Trimming cost V 5 bases and J 5 bases; bases outside gene matches: 8. The CDR3 loop spans 14 amino acids.